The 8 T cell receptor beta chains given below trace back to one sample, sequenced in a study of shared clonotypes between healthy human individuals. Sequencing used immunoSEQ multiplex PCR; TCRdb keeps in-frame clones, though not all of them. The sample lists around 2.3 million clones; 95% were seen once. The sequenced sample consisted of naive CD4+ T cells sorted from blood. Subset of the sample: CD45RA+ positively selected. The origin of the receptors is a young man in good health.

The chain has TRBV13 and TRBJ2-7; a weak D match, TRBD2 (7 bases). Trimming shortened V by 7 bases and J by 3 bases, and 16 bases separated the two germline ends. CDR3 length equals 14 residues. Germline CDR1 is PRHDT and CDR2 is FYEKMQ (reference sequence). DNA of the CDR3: TGTGCCAGCACCCTCGGGGGGCCGTTCTACGAGCAGTACTTC. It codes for CASTLGGPFYEQYF.

The CDR3 region has the DNA TGTGCCAGCAGTGCCCCACCGGGACCTACCCCCTACGAGCAGTACTTC. Amino acid sequence: CASSAPPGPTPYEQYF. The chain recombines TRBV25-1 with TRBJ2-7; possibly TRBD1 or TRBD2 for D (5 bases each). V was cut by 4 bases and J by 2 bases, with 18 bases left in between. The CDR3 is 16 residues long. The V gene's germline CDR1 is MGHDK and CDR2 SYGVNS.

The CDR3, as DNA: TGTGCCAGCAGTTCAGGGGGCCGAATCTCTGGAAACACCATATATTTT. Its translation: CASSSGGRISGNTIYF. The chain links TRBV5-6 to TRBJ1-3, with 8 bases lining up with TRBD1. This CDR3 has 16 residues. CDR1 and CDR2 (germline): SGHDT, YYEEEE. With 5 bases clipped from V and 0 bases from J, the junction kept 7 bases outside the gene matches.

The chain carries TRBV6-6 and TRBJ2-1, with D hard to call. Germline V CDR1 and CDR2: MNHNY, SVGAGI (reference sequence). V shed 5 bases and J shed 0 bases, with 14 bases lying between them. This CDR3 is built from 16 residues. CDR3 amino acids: CASSRARASSYNEQFF. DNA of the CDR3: TGTGCCAGCAGTAGGGCCCGGGCTAGCTCCTACAATGAGCAGTTCTTC.

The CDR3 loop is CAWSAGTAHGYTF. The CDR3 DNA reads TGTGCCTGGAGTGCCGGGACGGCACATGGCTACACCTTC. The V gene is TRBV30, the J gene TRBJ1-2, with D tentatively TRBD1 (5 bases). Per germline, CDR1 GTSNPN and CDR2 SVGIG (reference sequence). This CDR3 contains 13 residues. Trimming removed 1 base at V and 6 bases at J, with 12 bases between.

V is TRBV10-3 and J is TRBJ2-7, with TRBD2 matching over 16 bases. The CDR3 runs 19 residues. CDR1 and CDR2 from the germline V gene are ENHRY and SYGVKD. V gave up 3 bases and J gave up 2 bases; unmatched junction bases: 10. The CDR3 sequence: CAISDPMGLAGGKTYEQYF. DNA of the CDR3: TGTGCCATCAGTGACCCCATGGGACTAGCGGGAGGGAAGACCTACGAGCAGTACTTC.

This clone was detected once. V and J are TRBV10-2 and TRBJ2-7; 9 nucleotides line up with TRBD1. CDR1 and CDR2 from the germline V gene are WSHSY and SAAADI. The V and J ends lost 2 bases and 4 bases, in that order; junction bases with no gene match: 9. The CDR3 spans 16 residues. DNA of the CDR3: TGCGCCAGCAGTGAGGGACGAACAGGGGGCATTTACGAGCAGTACTTC. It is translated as CASSEGRTGGIYEQYF.

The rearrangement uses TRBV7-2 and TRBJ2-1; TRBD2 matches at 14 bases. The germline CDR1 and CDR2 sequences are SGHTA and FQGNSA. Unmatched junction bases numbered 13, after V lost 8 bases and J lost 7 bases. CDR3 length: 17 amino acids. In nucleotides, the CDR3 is TGTGCCAGCGGGGGACTAGCGGGAGTTAATTCGAGGAATGAGCAGTTCTTC. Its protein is CASGGLAGVNSRNEQFF.